This is a list of T cell receptor beta chains from one sample in a study of blood T cells in healthy people across ages. Each CDR3 protein gets one entry after TCRdb re-called the 5' RACE reads with MiXCR. The sample includes 350,000 to 450,000 distinct CDR3 sequences, 45% to 60% of them seen just once. Sequencing used blood. The source of these receptors is a man aged 55-75 years in good health. CDR3s include the opening cysteine and the closing phenylalanine or tryptophan. D genes are given only for firm matches. Clone size is not always given. Where it is, it says once, few, many or a class for expanded clones.

V gene: TRBV29-1
J gene: TRBJ2-5
D gene: TRBD1
clone size: NA
CDR3 DNA: TGCAGCGTTGAGGAACAGGGGCCTGTCGAGCAATACTTC
CDR3 protein: CSVEEQGPVEQYF

V gene: TRBV20-1
J gene: TRBJ2-7
D gene: TRBD2
clone size: NA
CDR3 DNA: TGCAGTGCTAGAGATGTACTAGCGGGAGGCCACGAGCAGTACTTC
CDR3 protein: CSARDVLAGGHEQYF

V gene: TRBV28
J gene: TRBJ2-1
D gene: NA
clone size: NA
CDR3 DNA: TGTGCCAGCAGTCCGCGAAGGGGCTCCTACAATGAGCAGTTCTTC
CDR3 protein: CASSPRRGSYNEQFF

V gene: TRBV25-1
J gene: TRBJ2-5
D gene: NA
clone size: few
CDR3 DNA: TGTGCCAGCAGTGAATCGGGAACACCGAGGGAGACCCAGTACTTC
CDR3 protein: CASSESGTPRETQYF

V gene: TRBV7-2
J gene: TRBJ1-5
D gene: NA
clone size: NA
CDR3 DNA: TGTGCCAGCAGCAAGGGCGTCAATCAGCCCCAGCATTTT
CDR3 protein: CASSKGVNQPQHF

V gene: TRBV28
J gene: TRBJ2-7
D gene: NA
clone size: few
CDR3 DNA: TGTGCCAGCAGTATCCAGACGGGCGAGCAGTACTTC
CDR3 protein: CASSIQTGEQYF

V gene: TRBV7-2
J gene: TRBJ2-3
D gene: NA
clone size: NA
CDR3 DNA: TGTGCCAGCAGCCCCCATGGCCCTGCGGAGCGCACAGATACGCAGTATTTT
CDR3 protein: CASSPHGPAERTDTQYF

V gene: TRBV6-2/TRBV6-3
J gene: TRBJ1-4
D gene: NA
clone size: NA
CDR3 DNA: TGTGCCAGCACACTGGAGAGAAATGAAAAACTGTTTTTT
CDR3 protein: CASTLERNEKLFF

V gene: TRBV4-2
J gene: TRBJ1-4
D gene: NA
clone size: NA
CDR3 DNA: TGTGCCAGCAGCCAAGTCGGGACACCCGGCGATGAAAAACTGTTTTTT
CDR3 protein: CASSQVGTPGDEKLFF

V gene: TRBV24-1
J gene: TRBJ2-7
D gene: TRBD2
clone size: NA
CDR3 DNA: TGTGCCACCAGCGCGGGGGGGTACGAGCAGTACTTC
CDR3 protein: CATSAGGYEQYF

V gene: TRBV20-1
J gene: TRBJ2-3
D gene: NA
clone size: NA
CDR3 DNA: TGCAGTGCCTCCCGTTGGGGGGCGGTGGCAGATACGCAGTATTTT
CDR3 protein: CSASRWGAVADTQYF

V gene: TRBV3-1
J gene: TRBJ2-7
D gene: TRBD1
clone size: few
CDR3 DNA: TGTGCCAGCAGACGAGGGACAGGTGGCCCGGGGGAGCAGTACTTC
CDR3 protein: CASRRGTGGPGEQYF

V gene: TRBV7-9
J gene: TRBJ2-5
D gene: TRBD1
clone size: NA
CDR3 DNA: TGTGCCAGCAGCCCAGGGACAGGGCTCCAAGAGACCCAGTACTTC
CDR3 protein: CASSPGTGLQETQYF

V gene: TRBV2
J gene: TRBJ2-1
D gene: TRBD2
clone size: few
CDR3 DNA: TGTGCCAGCAGTGCACTAGCGGGGGCCTACAATGAGCAGTTCTTC
CDR3 protein: CASSALAGAYNEQFF

V gene: TRBV20-1
J gene: TRBJ2-7
D gene: NA
clone size: many
CDR3 DNA: TGCAGTGCTAGAGGGGTTGGGGAGCAGTACTTC
CDR3 protein: CSARGVGEQYF

V gene: TRBV3-1
J gene: TRBJ2-1
D gene: TRBD2
clone size: NA
CDR3 DNA: TGTGCCAGCAGCCATGCGGGAGGGTCGTACAATGAGCAGTTCTTC
CDR3 protein: CASSHAGGSYNEQFF

V gene: TRBV7-2
J gene: TRBJ2-1
D gene: NA
clone size: NA
CDR3 DNA: TGTGCCAGCAGCTTAGAGTGGGGGCCGGGCAATGAGCAGTTCTTC
CDR3 protein: CASSLEWGPGNEQFF

V gene: TRBV6-6
J gene: TRBJ2-5
D gene: NA
clone size: many
CDR3 DNA: TGTGCCAGCAGTTACCCTGGGATCCAAGAGACCCAGTACTTC
CDR3 protein: CASSYPGIQETQYF

V gene: TRBV20-1
J gene: TRBJ1-5
D gene: NA
clone size: NA
CDR3 DNA: TGCAGTGCTATTCTGGGGAATCAGCCCCAGCATTTT
CDR3 protein: CSAILGNQPQHF

V gene: TRBV12-3/TRBV12-4
J gene: TRBJ2-7
D gene: TRBD1
clone size: few
CDR3 DNA: TGTGCCAGCAGCATTACAGGGGCCCGCGAGCAGTACTTC
CDR3 protein: CASSITGAREQYF

V gene: TRBV20-1
J gene: TRBJ2-1
D gene: TRBD2
clone size: few
CDR3 DNA: TGCAGTGCTAAAGGACTAGCGGGAGATCTTGTATCCTACAATGAGCAGTTCTTC
CDR3 protein: CSAKGLAGDLVSYNEQFF

V gene: TRBV4-2
J gene: TRBJ2-1
D gene: TRBD2
clone size: few
CDR3 DNA: TGTGCCAGCAGCCAAGGTGCGGGGGGTTACAATGAGCAGTTCTTC
CDR3 protein: CASSQGAGGYNEQFF

V gene: TRBV5-5
J gene: TRBJ1-2
D gene: TRBD1
clone size: NA
CDR3 DNA: TGTGCCAGCAGCTCTCAAACAGGGGCCCCTCGAGGCTACACCTTC
CDR3 protein: CASSSQTGAPRGYTF

V gene: TRBV3-1
J gene: TRBJ2-3
D gene: NA
clone size: once
CDR3 DNA: TGTGCCAGCAGCCAGGTGGGGGCGGTCCTCATAGATACGCAGTATTTT
CDR3 protein: CASSQVGAVLIDTQYF

V gene: TRBV12-3/TRBV12-4
J gene: TRBJ2-3
D gene: TRBD1
clone size: few
CDR3 DNA: TGTGCCAGCAGTACCGGGACAGGCTACACAGATACGCAGTATTTT
CDR3 protein: CASSTGTGYTDTQYF

V gene: TRBV29-1
J gene: TRBJ2-3
D gene: TRBD2
clone size: few
CDR3 DNA: TGCAGCGTGGCCGGGACTAGCGGGGGGGGGAGCACAGATACGCAGTATTTT
CDR3 protein: CSVAGTSGGGSTDTQYF

V gene: TRBV10-2
J gene: TRBJ2-6
D gene: NA
clone size: NA
CDR3 DNA: TGCGCCAGCAGTGAGGGGCAGGGTAGACTTTCTGGGGCCAACGTCCTGACTTTC
CDR3 protein: CASSEGQGRLSGANVLTF